The next 3 T cell receptor beta chains were all read from a single sample in a study of T cell changes during pregnancy in multiple sclerosis. Only in-frame clones appear in the TCRdb table, and some are missing; sequencing was by immunoSEQ multiplex PCR. The sample yields 90,000 to 95,000 clones, around 93% seen once. This sample comprised peripheral blood, obtained before pregnancy. The receptors originated from a female donor with multiple sclerosis, enrolled in a pregnancy study.

This chain links TRBV6-5 with TRBJ1-1; possibly TRBD1 for D (6 bases). This CDR3 contains 15 residues. V dropped 4 bases and J dropped 1 base, with 13 bases sitting between them. The V gene's germline CDR1 is MNHEY and CDR2 SVGAGI. CDR3 sequence: CASSWTGQKNTEAFF. The CDR3 DNA reads TGTGCCAGCAGTTGGACGGGACAAAAGAACACTGAAGCTTTCTTT.

V gene TRBV5-4 combines with J gene TRBJ1-1; tentative D call: TRBD1 (5 bases). The germline V gene has CDR1 SGHNT and CDR2 YYREEE (reference sequence). Deletions cut 2 bases from V and 1 base from J, with 12 bases between. CDR3 length equals 15 residues. The CDR3 protein is CASSFRGLPNTEAFF. The DNA for the CDR3 is TGTGCCAGCAGCTTCCGGGGACTGCCGAACACTGAAGCTTTCTTT.

The genes are TRBV27 and TRBJ2-1; 7 positions agree with TRBD2. CDR1 and CDR2 (germline): MNHEY, SMNVEV (reference sequence). V trimming: 1 base; J trimming: 7 bases; junction bases outside the gene matches: 10. This CDR3 has 16 amino acids. CDR3 sequence: CASSLYSSGVWNEQFF. CDR3 DNA: TGTGCCAGCAGTTTATATTCCAGCGGGGTTTGGAATGAGCAGTTCTTC.